The 27 T cell receptor beta chains listed next were all sequenced from one sample in a study of a mutant IDH1 vaccine in newly diagnosed glioma (dated by TCRdb to 2020 to 2023). For these TCRs, the target antigens are not known. This specimen's time point label, interpreted: week 11, during vaccination. A 20-mer mutant IDH1 peptide at 300 micrograms in Montanide made up each vaccine dose, which was injected subcutaneously together with topical imiquimod. Library construction relied on the immunoSEQ multiplex PCR assay. The immuneACCESS repertoire file appears here via TCRdb, limited to in-frame rearrangements. These files lack a portion of the clones; in checked studies, under half of the deficit traces to unresolved V genes, and the cause of the others is not known. The sample table shows more than 50,000 clones, and about nine tenths are seen once. The top ten clonotypes cover 1.5% to 2% of the sample.

The material sequenced was PBMCs, taken from a glioma patient whose treatment included an IDH1 peptide vaccine. These receptors all stem from a man aged 40-49 years with glioma.

The CDR3 region has the DNA TGCGCCAGCAGTGAGCATCAAGCGGGAGGTCGCGAGCAGTACTTC. Its protein product is CASSEHQAGGREQYF. The chain has TRBV10-2 and TRBJ2-7; 9 positions match TRBD2. The germline CDR1 and CDR2 sequences are WSHSY and SAAADI. The CDR3 is 15 amino acids. Trimming removed 2 bases from V and 6 bases from J; junction bases left unmatched: 8.

This chain connects TRBV6-5 to TRBJ1-2, with D tentatively TRBD1 (5 bases). This CDR3 has 15 amino acids. Germline loops: CDR1 MNHEY, CDR2 SVGAGI. V lost 2 bases and J 3 bases, leaving 13 bases between the germline ends. Here the CDR3 DNA reads TGTGCCAGCAGTTACGGGGCCGCTCACTACTATGGCTACACCTTC. Residues: CASSYGAAHYYGYTF.

The rearrangement uses TRBV15 and TRBJ2-2; D unresolved. This CDR3 contains 15 residues. In germline, CDR1 is LNHNV, CDR2 YYDKDF (reference sequence). Trimming pared 9 bases from V and 7 bases from J, leaving 21 bases between. CDR3 sequence (DNA): TGTGCCACAAATGATCTCACGGGTTCCGTCGGGGAGCTGTTTTTT. Its protein is CATNDLTGSVGELFF.

The CDR3 reads CASSPGTSGILGELFF. The CDR3 bases are TGTGCCAGCTCACCAGGGACTAGCGGGATTCTCGGGGAGCTGTTTTTT. The chain links TRBV18 to TRBJ2-2; TRBD2 agrees at 13 bases. Germline CDR1 and CDR2: KGHSH and LQKENI. The V and J ends lost 2 bases and 7 bases, in that order; junction bases with no gene match: 4. The CDR3 has 16 amino acids. Full variable domain (missing parts from reference TRBV18 and TRBJ2-2): NAGVMQNPRHLVRRRGQEARLRCSPMKGHSHVYWYRQLPEEGLKFMVYLQKENIIDESGMPKERFSAEFPKEGPSILRIQQVVRGDSAAYFCASSPGTSGILGELFFGEGSRLTVL.

The V and J genes are TRBV5-6 and TRBJ2-5; 7 bases are shared with TRBD2. The CDR3 is 14 amino acids. Germline-derived CDR1 and CDR2 are SGHDT and YYEEEE. J lost 5 bases, V lost 3 bases, and 7 bases had no gene match. The DNA for the CDR3 is TGTGCCAGCAGCTCGCTAGCGGAGGGGGAGACCCAGTACTTC. It yields the protein CASSSLAEGETQYF. The complete variable domain, with remaining parts taken from reference TRBV5-6 and TRBJ2-5, reads DAGVTQSPTHLIKTRGQQVTLRCSPKSGHDTVSWYQQALGQGPQFIFQYYEEEERQRGNFPDRFSGHQFPNYSSELNVNALLLGDSALYLCASSSLAEGETQYFGPGTRLLVL.

The chain combines TRBV5-1 with TRBJ2-5, with 7 bases lining up with TRBD1. CDR1 and CDR2 (germline): SGHRS, YFSETQ. The CDR3 runs to 18 residues. The J segment lost 4 bases and the V segment lost 1 base, leaving 16 bases of the junction unmatched. In DNA form, the CDR3 reads TGCGCCAGCAGCTTGAGGCCTGGTACAGGGGAGTTGAGAGAGACCCAGTACTTC. Translating gives CASSLRPGTGELRETQYF.

This clone was seen once. The chain recombines TRBV19 with TRBJ1-1, with D uncertain. CDR3 size: 17 residues. The germline V gene has CDR1 LNHDA and CDR2 SQIVND (reference sequence). V was clipped by 1 base and J by 2 bases, with 17 bases between them. The CDR3 is CASSIARSPLLNTEAFF. The CDR3 region has the DNA TGTGCCAGTAGTATAGCCAGAAGCCCCTTACTTAACACTGAAGCTTTCTTT.

V and J are TRBV5-5 and TRBJ1-2; D possibly corresponds to TRBD1 (5 bases). The CDR3 is made up of 15 amino acids. Germline V gene sequence: CDR1 SGHKS, CDR2 YYEKEE (reference sequence). V lost 4 bases, J lost 4 bases, and 17 bases lay in between. CDR3 DNA sequence: TGTGCCAGCAGCGCTACAGGTCTCCGGGGCTATGGCTACACCTTC. This sequence encodes CASSATGLRGYGYTF. Based on the CDR3 plus reference TRBV5-5 and TRBJ1-2, the full variable domain is DAGVTQSPTHLIKTRGQQVTLRCSPISGHKSVSWYQQVLGQGPQFIFQYYEKEERGRGNFPDRFSARQFPNYSSELNVNALLLGDSALYLCASSATGLRGYGYTFGSGTRLTVV.

This sequence joins TRBV5-1 and TRBJ1-1, with D maybe TRBD1 (6 bases). The CDR3 runs to 15 residues. In germline, CDR1 is SGHRS, CDR2 YFSETQ. The V end lost 2 bases, the J end lost 1 base, and 12 bases lay between the germline ends. Here the CDR3 DNA reads TGCGCCAGCAGCTTTCGGGGGGCCCAGAACACTGAAGCTTTCTTT. Translating gives CASSFRGAQNTEAFF.

The chain joins TRBV5-1 to TRBJ1-3, with D maybe TRBD1 (6 bases). The V and J ends lost 4 bases and 2 bases respectively, with 7 bases between them. Germline assignment: CDR1 SGHRS and CDR2 YFSETQ. This CDR3 is 13 amino acids long. CDR3 in DNA: TGCGCCAGCAGCCGGGACACTGGAAACACCATATATTTT. Amino acids: CASSRDTGNTIYF.

V and J are TRBV10-1 and TRBJ2-1; TRBD1 matches at 11 bases. The germline V gene has CDR1 WNHNN and CDR2 SYGVQD (reference sequence). The J segment lost 8 bases and the V segment lost 0 bases, leaving 6 bases of the junction unmatched. The CDR3 extends over 16 amino acids. The CDR3 loop is CASSESGTGGTDEQFF. The CDR3 DNA follows: TGCGCCAGCAGTGAGTCGGGGACAGGGGGGACCGATGAGCAGTTCTTC.

This chain connects TRBV28 to TRBJ2-7, with a tentative D call TRBD2 (5 bases). Germline V gives CDR1 MDHEN, CDR2 SYDVKM. Deletions cut 5 bases from V and 0 bases from J, with 17 bases between. This CDR3 spans 16 amino acids. This CDR3 is CASSGPTKVSSYEQYV. CDR3 in DNA: TGTGCCAGCAGTGGCCCGACTAAGGTAAGCTCCTACGAGCAGTACGTC.

The rearrangement links TRBV6-1 to TRBJ1-2; 7 bases are a match to TRBD1. CDR3 length equals 14 residues. J was trimmed by 7 bases and V by 5 bases; bases with no gene match: 10. The germline V gene encodes CDR1 MNHNS and CDR2 SASEGT. As DNA, the CDR3 is TGTGCCAGCAGTCCCAAAATCGGGGACAGTGGCTACACCTTC. Its protein product is CASSPKIGDSGYTF.

The chain uses TRBV7-6 and TRBJ1-1, with TRBD1 as a possible D gene (5 bases). CDR3 length: 13 residues. The V end lost 4 bases, the J end lost 7 bases, and 13 bases lay between the germline ends. Per germline, CDR1 SGHVS and CDR2 FNYEAQ. The CDR3 sequence: CASSSRRDGEAFF. As DNA, the CDR3 is TGTGCCAGCAGCTCCAGACGGGACGGTGAAGCTTTCTTT.

CDR3 in DNA: TGTGCCAGCAGCAGGACTAGCGGGACTTACAATGAGCAGTTCTTC. It is translated as CASSRTSGTYNEQFF. The J gene is TRBJ2-1, the V gene TRBV5-4; 12 bases align to TRBD2. Trimming removed 4 bases from V and 4 bases from J; junction bases left unmatched: 3. This CDR3 is 15 amino acids long. CDR1 is SGHNT and CDR2 is YYREEE in the germline V gene (reference sequence).

The J gene is TRBJ2-1, the V gene TRBV18; TRBD2 matches 16 bases. Germline V gene lookup returns CDR1 KGHSH and CDR2 LQKENI. J gave up 4 bases and V 2 bases, and 11 bases lay outside the gene matches. The CDR3 is made up of 20 amino acids. The CDR3 bases are TGTGCCAGCTCACCATGGGGACTAGCGGGAGGGATACAACTTTACAATGAGCAGTTCTTC. It codes for CASSPWGLAGGIQLYNEQFF. The full variable domain, in which reference TRBV18 and TRBJ2-1 provide the parts outside the CDR3, is NAGVMQNPRHLVRRRGQEARLRCSPMKGHSHVYWYRQLPEEGLKFMVYLQKENIIDESGMPKERFSAEFPKEGPSILRIQQVVRGDSAAYFCASSPWGLAGGIQLYNEQFFGPGTRLTVL.

This rearrangement joins TRBV5-4 to TRBJ1-1; possibly TRBD1 for D (6 bases). The CDR3 is 14 residues long. With 2 bases removed from V and 3 bases from J, the gap between germline ends came to 11 bases. The germline gives CDR1 SGHNT, CDR2 YYREEE (reference sequence). The CDR3 nucleotides are TGTGCCAGCAGCTTTGACAGGTCTGACACTGAAGCTTTCTTT. This sequence encodes CASSFDRSDTEAFF.

This chain connects TRBV28 to TRBJ2-1; 10 nucleotides agree with TRBD1. Germline V gives CDR1 MDHEN, CDR2 SYDVKM. The CDR3 has 17 amino acids. The V segment lost 5 bases and the J segment 4 bases; nucleotides outside the gene matches: 11. The DNA for the CDR3 is TGTGCCAGCAGTCCCCGTCTTGGACAGGGGGGGTACAATGAGCAGTTCTTC. Protein: CASSPRLGQGGYNEQFF.

The V and J genes are TRBV29-1 and TRBJ1-1, with D possibly TRBD1 on 5 matching bases. The CDR3 has 13 amino acids. Trimming left V 6 bases short and J 0 bases short, with 11 bases between. Germline V gives CDR1 SQVTM, CDR2 ANQGSEA. CDR3: CSVAGGMNTEAFF. The DNA for the CDR3 is TGCAGCGTGGCCGGGGGTATGAACACTGAAGCTTTCTTT.

This clone has just one count. The chain uses TRBV4-3 and TRBJ1-5; D might be TRBD1 (6 bases). The CDR3 consists of 16 residues. Germline V CDR1 and CDR2: LGHNA, YSLEER. V lost 0 bases and J lost 6, with 15 bases in between. The CDR3 DNA sequence: TGCGCCAGCAGCCAAGAGCTTAACCCAGGGGTTCAGCCCCAGCATTTT. The encoded protein is CASSQELNPGVQPQHF.

The chain uses TRBV27 and TRBJ2-5, with D perhaps matching TRBD2 (6 bases). Trimming took off 10 bases at V and 4 bases at J, with 16 bases between the two ends. CDR3 length: 13 residues. From germline, CDR1 is MNHEY and CDR2 SMNVEV (reference sequence). In nucleotides, the CDR3 is TGTGCCACTATGGGACTTAAGCGAGAGACCCAGTACTTC. This encodes CATMGLKRETQYF.

This chain links TRBV5-6 with TRBJ2-7; 12 bases agree with TRBD2. The V gene end was trimmed by 5 bases and the J gene end by 5 bases; junction bases not matched to a gene: 14. The germline V gene has CDR1 SGHDT and CDR2 YYEEEE. The CDR3 is made up of 17 amino acids. As DNA, the CDR3 is TGTGCCAGCAGTTCACTAGCGGGGGGCCTCAATTCCGACGAGCAGTACGTC. Translation gives CASSSLAGGLNSDEQYV.

The gene calls are TRBV28 and TRBJ1-5; the D is unclear. The CDR3 consists of 16 residues. Trimming left V 6 bases short and J 5 bases short, with 20 bases between. The germline CDR1 and CDR2 sequences are MDHEN and SYDVKM. The CDR3, as DNA: TGTGCCAGCAGCCACCCCTTCACACGTCGGGATCAGCCCCAGCATTTT. Amino acids: CASSHPFTRRDQPQHF.

V is TRBV18 and J is TRBJ1-2; TRBD1 might be the D (5 bases). Germline CDR1 KGHSH, CDR2 LQKENI. The ends were cut back, 10 bases at V and 6 bases at J, with 18 bases in the middle. CDR3 length: 13 amino acids. CDR3 bases: TGTGCCACCGCCCCCGGGGGTCAGCATGGCTACACCTTC. It is translated as CATAPGGQHGYTF.

The chain is built from TRBV30 and TRBJ2-4, with D possibly called TRBD1 or TRBD2 (5 bases each). The germline V gene encodes CDR1 GTSNPN and CDR2 SVGIG (reference sequence). The CDR3 has 13 amino acids. The CDR3 bases are TGTGCTCTAGGGACCGCAGCCAAAAACATTCAGTACTTC. Its protein is CALGTAAKNIQYF.

In this sample, this clone turned up once. The chain recombines TRBV10-1 with TRBJ2-5; no clear D. The CDR3 has 12 residues. CDR1 WNHNN and CDR2 SYGVQD come from the germline V gene (reference sequence). Deletions cut 8 bases from V and 0 bases from J, with 7 bases between. The CDR3 loop reads CASPGDQETQYF. DNA of the CDR3: TGCGCCAGCCCCGGAGACCAAGAGACCCAGTACTTC.

This clone was counted a few times. This CDR3 is also generated by other DNA sequences in the sample. V and J are TRBV11-1 and TRBJ1-2; D remains unclear. The CDR3 runs 14 residues. Trimming took 4 bases from V and 2 from J, leaving 11 bases between them. Germline V gene data show CDR1 as SGHAT and CDR2 as FQDESV (reference sequence). The chain's CDR3 is CASSSFMENYGYTF. The CDR3 bases are TGTGCCAGCAGCTCTTTTATGGAGAACTATGGCTACACCTTC. The full variable domain, in which reference TRBV11-1 and TRBJ1-2 provide the parts outside the CDR3, is EAEVAQSPRYKITEKSQAVAFWCDPISGHATLYWYRQILGQGPELLVQFQDESVVDDSQLPKDRFSAERLKGVDSTLKIQPAELGDSAMYLCASSSFMENYGYTFGSGTRLTVV.